This TCR beta chain was identified during a study of beta chain features in type 1 diabetes. The wider study: Across the samples, some 98,000,000 sorted cells were examined in total.

Study-level findings and limits: Type 1 diabetes patients had VDJ junctions that carried fewer insertions and more deletions. All four CD4+ subsets from Type 1 diabetes patients carried moderately but significantly shorter TCRB CDR3s.

With respect to this clone: The antigen remains unidentified.

Averaging about 0.12 L, one heparinised blood draw came from each individual donor. Sequenced material consisted of expressed TCRB transcripts (all of the isolated RNA was reverse transcribed). Using immunoSEQ multiplex PCR, the repertoire was profiled, and TCRdb retains in-frame clones only, with some absent. The sample lists about 270,000 clones, roughly an eighth occurring once. Trimming cost V 4 bases and J 1 base, with 10 bases left between them. Germline V gene sequence: CDR1 KGHSH, CDR2 LQKENI. The CDR3 has 14 residues. The chain recombines TRBV18 with TRBJ2-5, with D unresolved. Sample: naive CD4+ T cells from blood. This clonotype was obtained from a man younger than 40 with type 1 diabetes. The DNA for the CDR3 is TGTGCCAGCTCACGTGGGCAGACCCAAGAGACCCAGTACTTC. Translated: CASSRGQTQETQYF.